This T cell receptor (beta chain) is from a study of blood T cell repertoires in COVID-19 (TCRdb year 2020). In terms of the full investigation: Collaborator samples came from the United States, Italy and Spain and covered acute and convalescent phases of COVID-19. HLA class I and class II types, where available, came from metadata supplied by the sample provider rather than from assay-based typing. The prospective study material was composed of cDNA or gDNA derived from T cells, B-cell-depleted T cells, or PBMCs. Deeply sampled blood TCRbeta repertoires from subjects exposed to, actively infected with, or recovered from COVID-19 were included in the dataset. Samples were obtained from the ongoing ImmuneRACE study (first 160 participants) and from about 1,300 subjects provided by 6 global collaborators. A de-identified subject ID, COVID-19 status, age in years and sex were almost always included in the sample metadata. A freely available public database, intended as a resource for researchers studying the immune response to SARS-CoV-2, is where the repertoires were released. Paper-wide results and their limitations: Clinical and demographic metadata were provided uncurated, with the amount varying by source and participant.

Unmatched junction bases come to 5, with V trimmed by 6 bases and J by 6 bases. The CDR3, from cysteine to phenylalanine, totals 15 residues. The sequence is cut down to CDR3 DNA, 45 bases in frame from base 1. Per the germline V gene, SNHLY is the CDR1 and FYNNEI is the CDR2. To note about this clone: What this receptor recognizes is not known. No base quality values were provided; no much bigger clone lies one nucleotide off.

One collaborating source in Seattle enrolled patients during active infection and followed them longitudinally through the course of disease. Whole blood was collected in K2EDTA tubes by collaborating institutions according to the institutions' own protocols. Collaborator samples were shipped for TCRbeta analysis as frozen whole blood, isolated PBMCs, or DNA extracted from either sample type. TCRbeta CDR3 regions were amplified from genomic DNA using the immunoSEQ Assay, a bias-controlled multiplex PCR. The original methods were these. Nucleated cell counts per sample were estimated from amplification of reference gene primers within the assay. Sequence reads were collapsed and filtered to measure the absolute abundance of every unique TCRbeta CDR3 rearrangement. Productive Simpson clonality was computed per sample as the square root of Simpson's diversity index over productive rearrangements. In its TCRdb copy, this immuneACCESS table keeps in-frame sequences only and misses some clones. Where compared with another copy, unresolved V genes explain less than half of these, and the others have no known cause. Clone size and the V and J calls come from that table; the DNA yielded D and trimming. The sample has 50,000 to 65,000 clones on record, 72% of them singletons. Around 5.1% of the sample rests with the top ten.

The sequencing input was peripheral blood. The V gene is TRBV2 and the J gene is TRBJ2-2, with 12 bases aligning to TRBD2. This TCR was recovered from an older woman with COVID-19, enrolled during active disease. CDR3 protein: CASRATSGSAGELFF. The sequence in DNA is TGTGCCAGCAGGGCGACTAGCGGGAGCGCCGGGGAGCTGTTTTTT.